This T cell receptor beta chain was observed in a study of tumor and adjacent non-tumor tissue in lung cancer. Study background: Aged about 31 to 85 years, patients included 9 to 11 men and 5 women with stage I to III disease. The study, taken as a whole, reports: Top 100 clones took a larger repertoire share in normal lung. Patients with more diverse tumor TCRs had worse survival.

A note on this clonotype: Its antigen is not known.

Three rounds of nested PCR, following a modified ARM-PCR protocol, produced the TCRbeta library. TCRdb re-called the multiplex PCR reads through MiXCR, storing one row per CDR3 protein. The sample lists roughly 140,000 distinct CDR3 sequences, around two thirds occurring once. J gave up 5 bases and V 4 bases, and 5 bases lay outside the gene matches. The CDR3 consists of 13 residues. Germline V gene lookup returns CDR1 SGDLS and CDR2 YYNGEE. This sample's RNA came from whole unsorted tissue. The chain links TRBV9 to TRBJ2-7, with TRBD1 matching over 8 bases. The clonotype was recovered from a man in his sixties with small cell lung cancer. The sequenced sample was lung tumor tissue. For the CDR3, the DNA is TGTGCCAGCAGCCCCCGACAGGGGAACGAGCAGTACGTC. It encodes CASSPRQGNEQYV.